This T cell receptor (beta chain) was captured in a study of Graves' ophthalmopathy and Graves' hyperthyroidism (dated by TCRdb to between 2017 and 2018). Turning to the overall study: Peripheral blood samples were taken at the time of initial diagnosis, before any treatment was given. An independent validation cohort comprised some 18 hyperthyroidism patients and about 16 patients who later progressed from hyperthyroidism to ophthalmopathy. In total, 120 to 150 blood samples were TCR-sequenced: approximately 42 ophthalmopathy, some 75 hyperthyroidism and some 17 hyperthyroidism-to-ophthalmopathy patients. T-cell repertoires of thyroid tissue and blood were compared in several hyperthyroidism patients. Following sampling, methimazole starting at 30 mg daily was administered to hyperthyroidism patients, and high-dose intravenous methylprednisolone was administered to ophthalmopathy patients. To explore V-J signatures that distinguish ophthalmopathy from hyperthyroidism, a discovery set of around 100 patients was enrolled, made up of 40 to 45 with ophthalmopathy and around 57 with stable hyperthyroidism. For training and testing, the 100 or so patients in the discovery cohort were randomly divided in a 7:3 ratio. To tell Graves' ophthalmopathy apart from Graves' hyperthyroidism, and to predict which patients would progress to ophthalmopathy, the study relied on TCR beta repertoire signatures. Study-wide conclusions, independent of this receptor: Most expanded thyroid clonotypes with frequency above 0.001 were also detected in blood, suggesting blood repertoires may reflect the thyroid immune response. In cross-validation, the 13-signature model distinguished ophthalmopathy from stable hyperthyroidism with almost 90% sensitivity and about 81% specificity, and in the test set the corresponding values were roughly 80% and 76%. In validation, the model predicted ophthalmopathy progression with more than 70% sensitivity and 72% to 80% specificity; eleven to twelve predicted patients were CT-confirmed with GO in a median of approximately 6.5 months. Sample size was not predetermined statistically, and investigators were not blinded to group allocation.

TCR beta CDR3 regions were amplified from RNA transcripts for repertoire sequencing. The first round of RT-PCR was done with HTBI primers and the Qiagen OneStep RT-PCR kit, and was followed by a second round of multiplex PCR, then size selection and purification. Libraries were sequenced paired-end with 100 bp reads on an Illumina HiSeq2000. On the authors' methods: Reads were processed with SOAPnuke, discarding reads with adapters, uncalled bases, mean Phred below 15, or no exact constant-primer or identifier match. High-quality paired reads were merged with COPE v1.2.5. Unique nucleotide sequences were defined as clonotypes and aligned to IMGT TRB V, D and J references using MiTCR v1.1. Analysis was restricted to V-J combinations with a frequency above 0.0001, which covered about 99% of repertoires. A TCR clonal expansion and chaos score per V-J combination was defined as the ratio of F50 clonal expansion to chaos observed in the TCRdist matrix. Welch's t-statistics and random forest were used to reduce the features to 10 to 15 V-J combinations, which were then used as input to a naive Bayes classifier. The similarity between thyroid and blood repertoires was quantified using the Morisita-Horn index. TCRdb handled the public reads itself, with Q25 trimming in fastp and clone calling in MiXCR, and kept productive beta chains. Duplicate CDR3 protein sequences are folded into a single record with the most common DNA and genes. These V and J calls derive from TCRdb rather than the authors' analysis. Across this sample there are about 620,000 distinct CDR3 sequences, with over 20% seen only once. More than 5.5% of the sample comes from the top ten.

The germline V gene (reference sequence) sets CDR1 to DFQATT and CDR2 to SNEGSKA. From the cysteine through the phenylalanine, the CDR3 covers 12 amino acids. The DNA shown is the 36-base CDR3, in frame from base 1. A distance of 10 bases separates the germline ends of V and J, which lose 3 bases and 5 bases respectively. Stable hyperthyroidism was defined as no progression to ophthalmopathy within 18 months of follow-up. Patients with hyperthyroidism were aged 18 to 65 years, had been newly diagnosed, and had a disease duration of less than 2 months. Patients with other autoimmune diseases, uncontrolled infections, pregnancy or lactation were excluded. Diagnosis relied on clinical symptoms, serum thyroxine, TRAb, thyroid ultrasound and orbital computed tomography. PBMCs were isolated from around 10 ml of fresh peripheral blood by Ficoll-Paque density gradient centrifugation. Total RNA was extracted with Trizol reagent and quality-checked on an Agilent 2100 Bioanalyzer.

This clonotype showed up many times. Which antigen it targets is not known. Base-call qualities are not available, and no considerably larger clone is one nucleotide away. The receptor was isolated from a woman aged 18-29 years with stable Graves' hyperthyroidism. Some clones in this sample may be carry-over from other donors' samples. Donor details come from another sample of the same person, matched by shared clones. Sequencing was performed on peripheral blood. The chain employs TRBV20-1 and TRBJ2-5; perhaps TRBD1 is the D gene, with 5 bases matching. The bases read TGCAGTGCTAGGGACACGAAGGAGACCCAGTACTTC. Its protein product is CSARDTKETQYF.